The 14 T cell receptor beta chains presented below share a single source sample, sequenced in a study of blood T cell repertoires in COVID-19. TCRdb's copy holds only in-frame clones and misses some; the assay was immunoSEQ multiplex PCR. The data show under 150,000 clones, around 86% seen once. The specimen sequenced was peripheral blood. All receptors come from a man in his forties or fifties with active or convalescent COVID-19.

This chain's CDR3 is CAISESGERADRPLLNTEAFF. The DNA for the CDR3 is TGTGCCATCAGTGAGTCAGGTGAAAGAGCGGACAGGCCCCTTCTGAACACTGAAGCTTTCTTT. The gene calls are TRBV10-3 and TRBJ1-1, with 7 bases aligning to TRBD1. V shed 0 bases and J 0 bases; nucleotides not matched to a gene: 19. The CDR3 has 21 amino acids. From germline, CDR1 is ENHRY and CDR2 SYGVKD.

The DNA for the CDR3 is TGTGCCAGCAGTTACTCCCGGGAAAAGGCTTCACCCCTCCACTTT. Protein sequence: CASSYSREKASPLHF. The V call is TRBV6-6, the J call TRBJ1-6; no clear D gene. Germline V gene sequence: CDR1 MNHNY, CDR2 SVGAGI (reference sequence). V dropped 0 bases and J dropped 9 bases, with 12 bases sitting between them. This CDR3 comprises 15 residues.

The J gene is TRBJ1-5, the V gene TRBV11-3, with D unresolved. CDR1 is SGHNT and CDR2 is YENEEA in the germline V gene. The CDR3 loop spans 17 amino acids. V was shortened by 2 bases and J by 6 bases, with 20 bases between the two germline ends. CDR3 sequence (DNA): TGTGCCAGCAGCTTAATGGTGCGGGGTGTGTCTTTTCAGCCCCAGCATTTT. Its protein is CASSLMVRGVSFQPQHF. The variable domain in full, completed from reference TRBV11-3 and TRBJ1-5, reads EAGVVQSPRYKIIEKKQPVAFWCNPISGHNTLYWYLQNLGQGPELLIRYENEEAVDDSQLPKDRFSAERLKGVDSTLKIQPAELGDSAVYLCASSLMVRGVSFQPQHFGDGTRLSIL.

The chain joins TRBV7-9 to TRBJ2-1, with D maybe TRBD1 (6 bases). The CDR3 loop spans 16 amino acids. The germline gives CDR1 SEHNR, CDR2 FQNEAQ (reference sequence). Trimming left V 3 bases short and J 10 bases short, with 22 bases between. DNA of the CDR3: TGTGCCAGCAGCTTCCAAGCTGGGGGAACAGGGCGGGAGCAGTTCTTC. This translates into CASSFQAGGTGREQFF. The variable domain in full, with the rest retrieved from reference TRBV7-9 and TRBJ2-1, is DTGVSQNPRHKITKRGQNVTFRCDPISEHNRLYWYRQTLGQGPEFLTYFQNEAQLEKSRLLSDRFSAERPKGSFSTLEIQRTEQGDSAMYLCASSFQAGGTGREQFFGPGTRLTVL.

V and J are TRBV6-5 and TRBJ1-2; the match to TRBD1 covers 8 bases. The germline V gene has CDR1 MNHEY and CDR2 SVGAGI. With 5 bases clipped from V and 4 bases from J, the junction kept 9 bases outside the gene matches. CDR3 length equals 15 residues. CDR3 DNA: TGTGCCAGCAGTCCTTCCAGGGGGCGCGGCTATGGCTACACCTTC. It yields the protein CASSPSRGRGYGYTF.

The rearrangement links TRBV12-3 or TRBV12-4 to TRBJ1-2; no clear D. The V gene lost 3 bases and the J gene lost 0 bases, with 5 bases spanning the gap. This CDR3 has 13 residues. The CDR3 coding sequence is TGTGCCAGCAGTTTGAGGGCTAACTATGGCTACACCTTC. It yields the protein CASSLRANYGYTF.

This clone has a handful of counts. The chain employs TRBV18 and TRBJ2-5; D may be TRBD2 (6 bases). Trimming took 5 bases from V and 5 from J, leaving 12 bases between them. The CDR3 sequence is 13 residues long. Per germline, CDR1 KGHSH and CDR2 LQKENI. As DNA, the CDR3 is TGTGCCAGCTCAGTCGGGAGTGTGGAGACCCAGTACTTC. It codes for CASSVGSVETQYF.

In this sample, this clone turned up a few times. The V and J genes are TRBV7-9 and TRBJ1-4; D may be TRBD1 (5 bases). This CDR3 region has 14 residues. Looked up from germline, CDR1 is SEHNR and CDR2 is FQNEAQ (reference sequence). Trimming removed 6 bases from V and 5 bases from J, with 13 bases in between. The CDR3 loop reads CASSRGPRNEKLFF. The CDR3 DNA follows: TGTGCCAGCAGTAGGGGCCCACGGAATGAAAAACTGTTTTTT.

The chain has TRBV5-1 and TRBJ2-1, with 8 bases fitting TRBD2. This CDR3 comprises 15 residues. Germline V CDR1 and CDR2: SGHRS, YFSETQ. The trim removed 0 bases at V and 5 bases at J, leaving 4 bases unmatched. This CDR3 reads CASSLGSGAHNEQFF. For the CDR3, the DNA is TGCGCCAGCAGCTTGGGTAGCGGGGCCCACAATGAGCAGTTCTTC.

V and J are TRBV13 and TRBJ1-6; D ambiguous. The CDR3 is 12 amino acids. Germline CDR1 PRHDT, CDR2 FYEKMQ (reference sequence). V was clipped by 5 bases and J by 9 bases, with 8 bases between them. The CDR3 is CASSLMSSPLHF. DNA of the CDR3: TGTGCCAGCAGCCTAATGAGTTCACCCCTCCACTTT.

This clone was recorded once. The chain uses TRBV25-1 and TRBJ2-7; weak D call: TRBD2 (7 bases). Germline CDR1 reads MGHDK; CDR2 reads SYGVNS. Trimming cost V 3 bases and J 9 bases, with 21 bases left between them. The CDR3 consists of 15 residues. CDR3 bases: TGTGCCAGCAGTGATGGGGGGGCCGGGCCTTCCGGGCAGTACTTC. Translation gives CASSDGGAGPSGQYF.

The chain uses TRBV6-2 or TRBV6-3 and TRBJ2-5, with TRBD1 matching over 8 bases. V lost 5 bases and J lost 4; bases outside the gene matches: 0. The CDR3 sequence is 12 residues long. The germline V gene has CDR1 MNHEY and CDR2 SVGEGT. CDR3 in amino acids: CASSDRGETQYF. In nucleotides, the CDR3 is TGTGCCAGCAGTGACAGGGGAGAGACCCAGTACTTC.

This clone has just a few counts. The chain recombines TRBV19 with TRBJ2-5; 9 nucleotides align to TRBD1. Trimming cost V 6 bases and J 3 bases; bases outside gene matches: 8. Germline CDR1 reads LNHDA; CDR2 reads SQIVND (reference sequence). The CDR3 extends over 15 amino acids. For the CDR3, the DNA is TGTGCCAGTAGGGCCGGGGGACAGGGCAAAGAGACCCAGTACTTC. This sequence encodes CASRAGGQGKETQYF.

This sequence joins TRBV7-8 and TRBJ2-5; 11 bases are shared with TRBD2. CDR1 is SGHVS, CDR2 FQNEAQ, per germline. This CDR3 has 17 residues. V lost 4 bases, J lost 4 bases, and 11 bases stayed unmatched. In nucleotides, the CDR3 is TGTGCCAGCAGCTCGGTAGCAGGACTAGCGGGCCTAGAGACCCAGTACTTC. Protein: CASSSVAGLAGLETQYF.